The subject of this entry is one T cell receptor (beta chain). This clonotype was detected ten times or more. What this receptor recognizes is not known. Qualities for individual bases were not recorded, and no much larger clone is one base off. The CDR1 and CDR2 encoded by the germline V gene (reference sequence) are DFQATT and SNEGSKA. The CDR3 contains 11 residues, cysteine and phenylalanine counted. Here the CDR3 DNA is all that survives: 33 bases in frame from base 1. V sheds 3 bases and J sheds 4 bases, leaving 6 bases between their ends. Receptor libraries were prepared by RT-PCR. Sequencing was performed on an Illumina HiSeq 2500. TCRdb applied fastp at Q25 and MiXCR to the public reads, then kept only in-frame beta chains. Every entry covers one CDR3 protein and lists the most common genes and DNA from its rows. Within this sample are 500,000 to 600,000 distinct CDR3 sequences, with about 10% of them counted one time only. Of the sample, more than 8.5% falls within the top ten clones.

This entry is derived from a study of response to subunit inactivated influenza vaccine (dated by TCRdb to 2017 to 2018). Regarding the study in general: To follow how T cells responded to a trivalent subunit inactivated influenza vaccine, the researchers relied on deep quantitative profiling of the T cell receptor repertoire. What the research found in general, with its limitations: According to the authors, only a limited number of new T cells may be recruited by each seasonal influenza vaccination.

The clonotype was recovered from a middle-aged man who received an inactivated influenza vaccine. Donor details come from another sample of the same person, matched by shared clones. The material was PBMCs from blood, obtained on the day of vaccination. This sequence uses TRBV20-1 and TRBJ1-2; no D segment can be confidently identified. The DNA sequence is TGCAGTGCTAGGAATCCCTATGGCTACACCTTC. This codes for CSARNPYGYTF.